The 10 T cell receptor beta chains below come from one sample, sequenced in a study of beta chain features in type 1 diabetes (dated by TCRdb to the late 2010s). The receptor library was made with the immunoSEQ multiplex PCR assay. The entire isolated RNA was reverse transcribed using the High Capacity cDNA Reverse Transcription Kit, and thus expressed TCRB transcripts were sequenced. TCRdb carries this immuneACCESS record with in-frame sequences only. Its versions omit some clonotypes, under half of them owing to an unresolved V gene in the studies checked, with the rest unexplained. The sample table lists 350,000 or so clones, around 20% of them with a count of one. Around 0.044% of the sample comes from the top ten. The sample taken for sequencing was naive CD4+ T cells from blood. The label giving this sample's cell subset or site can be read as: true naive CD4+ T cells. The receptor source for this set is a woman aged 18-29 years in good health.

The rearrangement links TRBV30 to TRBJ1-1; no definite D call. Trimming removed 3 bases at V and 0 bases at J, with 5 bases between. Germline values: CDR1 GTSNPN, CDR2 SVGIG (reference sequence). The CDR3 contains 12 residues. Here the CDR3 DNA reads TGTGCCTGGAGCAGGATGAACACTGAAGCTTTCTTT. Translated, it gives CAWSRMNTEAFF.

The chain recombines TRBV19 with TRBJ1-1; 8 bases are a match to TRBD1. The length of the CDR3 is 15 residues. Per the germline V gene, CDR1 is LNHDA and CDR2 is SQIVND (reference sequence). Trimming took 7 bases from V and 4 from J; bases not matched to a gene: 11. The CDR3 spells CASTRGQMSGTEAFF. The CDR3 DNA reads as TGTGCCAGTACCAGGGGGCAAATGTCCGGCACTGAAGCTTTCTTT.

CDR3 in amino acids: CASSLPPGQGTGELFF. DNA of the CDR3: TGCGCCAGCAGCCTACCACCGGGACAAGGAACCGGGGAGCTGTTTTTT. The chain has TRBV4-1 and TRBJ2-2; D may be TRBD1 (6 bases). The CDR3 has 16 residues. Trimming cost V 4 bases and J 5 bases, with 17 bases left between them. Germline V lookup: CDR1 MGHRA, CDR2 YSYEKL.

This sequence joins TRBV5-4 and TRBJ2-3; the D is unclear. V lost 0 bases, J lost 1 base, and 6 bases lay in between. This CDR3 is built from 14 residues. Germline V gene data show CDR1 as SGHNT and CDR2 as YYREEE (reference sequence). The CDR3 loop is CASSLETGTDTQYF. The CDR3 coding sequence is TGTGCCAGCAGCTTGGAAACAGGCACAGATACGCAGTATTTT.

The rearrangement uses TRBV14 and TRBJ2-5, with D perhaps matching TRBD1 (6 bases). The CDR3 length is 14 residues. Per germline, CDR1 SGHDN and CDR2 FVKESK. V lost 0 bases and J 3 bases, leaving 8 bases between the germline ends. Here the CDR3 DNA reads TGTGCCAGCAGCCAAGATCGGACAGAAGAGACCCAGTACTTC. It codes for CASSQDRTEETQYF.

This clone was seen a handful of times. A read error may produce the germline difference seen at one junction end. The chain uses TRBV7-7 and TRBJ2-1, with D possibly TRBD2 on 6 matching bases. This CDR3 contains 13 residues. Germline V gives CDR1 SSHAT, CDR2 FNYEAQ (reference sequence). CDR3 amino acids: CASSSSGGTEQFF. CDR3 coding DNA: TGTGCTAGCAGCTCTAGTGGAGGGACTGAGCAGTTCTTC.

The CDR3 is CASSPAGTGAEAFF. The CDR3, as DNA: TGTGCCAGCTCACCGGCCGGGACAGGGGCTGAAGCTTTCTTT. This chain joins TRBV18 and TRBJ1-1; 10 bases line up with TRBD1. Trimming at V came to 3 bases and at J to 6 bases, leaving 4 bases not matched to a gene. CDR1 and CDR2 from the germline V gene are KGHSH and LQKENI. CDR3 length: 14 amino acids.

J is TRBJ1-1 and V is TRBV29-1; no reliable D call. Per the germline V gene, CDR1 is SQVTM and CDR2 is ANQGSEA. This CDR3 contains 14 residues. The V end was cut by 8 bases, the J end by 1 base, with 17 bases between. The CDR3 region is CSYRRRQPNTEAFF. CDR3 bases: TGCAGCTACCGACGGCGACAACCGAACACTGAAGCTTTCTTT.

This clone came up a few times. V and J are TRBV6-1 and TRBJ2-7; 9 bases match TRBD2. CDR1 is MNHNS and CDR2 is SASEGT in the germline V gene. Trimming removed 8 bases from V and 5 bases from J; junction bases left unmatched: 13. This CDR3 comprises 15 residues. In nucleotides, the CDR3 is TGTGCCAGCTCCCGCGGCACTAGCGGGTCCGACGAGCAGTACTTC. Protein: CASSRGTSGSDEQYF.

J is TRBJ1-4 and V is TRBV25-1; D is unresolved. V was trimmed by 0 bases and J by 8 bases, leaving 7 bases between them. The CDR3 has 13 amino acids. CDR1 MGHDK and CDR2 SYGVNS come from the germline V gene. CDR3 nucleotides: TGTGCCAGCAGTGAATATCGGAGGGAAAAACTGTTTTTT. Its protein is CASSEYRREKLFF.